This TCR beta chain was sequenced in a study of blood T cell repertoires in COVID-19. For the study at large: Italy, Spain and the United States were the sources of the convalescent and acute COVID-19 samples. T cells, B-cell-depleted T cells, or PBMCs provided the cDNA or gDNA that served as material.

Germline V gives CDR1 SGHVS, CDR2 FQNEAQ. V lost 1 base and J lost 4; bases outside the gene matches: 12. The CDR3 contains 17 residues. How the authors handled the data: Amplified reference gene primers provided the basis for estimating nucleated cell counts. Repertoires were generated with immunoSEQ multiplex PCR, while TCRdb's copy carries only in-frame clones and drops some. The V and J calls and clone size come from that table; D and trimming were worked out from the DNA. The sample holds 20,000 to 30,000 clones, around 90% seen once. The chain combines TRBV7-8 with TRBJ2-5, with TRBD2 matching over 7 bases. This clonotype was obtained from an older man with acute or convalescent COVID-19. The sample taken for sequencing was peripheral blood. CDR3 nucleotides: TGTGCCAGCAGCTTAGGGGTGACGGCGGGAGTTCGAGAGACCCAGTACTTC. It is translated as CASSLGVTAGVRETQYF.